The 21 T cell receptor beta chains given below trace back to one sample, sequenced in a study of blood T cell repertoires in COVID-19. Some clones are missing from TCRdb's copy, which holds only in-frame ones; the method was immunoSEQ multiplex PCR. The sample yields 130,000 or so clones, around nine tenths seen once. Sequenced: peripheral blood. The receptors originated from a woman in her 70s with COVID-19, enrolled during active disease.

The J gene is TRBJ1-1, the V gene TRBV6-6, with no clear D. V was trimmed by 2 bases and J by 1 base, leaving 8 bases between them. CDR3 length: 14 residues. Germline loops: CDR1 MNHNY, CDR2 SVGAGI (reference sequence). The CDR3 DNA follows: TGTGCCAGCAGTTACGAGGAGACGAACACTGAAGCTTTCTTT. Translation: CASSYEETNTEAFF.

This clone has a handful of counts. The V call is TRBV7-2, the J call TRBJ2-7; 9 bases map to TRBD1. The CDR3 sequence is 15 residues long. Unmatched junction bases numbered 11, after V lost 8 bases and J lost 3 bases. CDR1 and CDR2 from the germline V gene are SGHTA and FQGNSA. CDR3 DNA sequence: TGTGCCAGCTGCATCTCCGGGACAGGGATCTACGAGCAGTACTTC. Amino acids: CASCISGTGIYEQYF.

This chain uses TRBV5-1 with TRBJ2-7, with TRBD1 identical over 11 bases. The junction had 4 bases not matched to a gene; V was cut back by 4 bases and J by 4 bases. CDR1 and CDR2 from the germline V gene are SGHRS and YFSETQ. The CDR3 has 14 residues. The DNA for the CDR3 is TGCGCCAGCAGCGCCGGGGACAGGGGGTACGAGCAGTACTTC. The encoded protein is CASSAGDRGYEQYF.

V gene TRBV12-3 or TRBV12-4 combines with J gene TRBJ2-3; D is undetermined. The CDR3 length is 13 residues. Trimming took off 4 bases at V and 4 bases at J, with 9 bases between the two ends. The CDR3 nucleotides are TGTGCCAGCAGTTCTAGTATGGCAGATACGCAGTATTTT. Translating it yields CASSSSMADTQYF.

The chain uses TRBV6-5 and TRBJ1-5; 10 bases are shared with TRBD1. The germline CDR1 and CDR2 sequences are MNHEY and SVGAGI. This CDR3 is 15 amino acids long. Trimming took 9 bases from V and 3 from J; bases not matched to a gene: 8. CDR3 nucleotide sequence: TGTGCCAGTAGAACCGGGACAGGGGACAATCAGCCCCAGCATTTT. Translation gives CASRTGTGDNQPQHF.

In this sample, this clone turned up once. The same CDR3 is also encoded by other DNA sequences in this sample. The chain is built from TRBV7-3 and TRBJ2-7; 9 bases are a match to TRBD2. The CDR3 sequence is 14 residues long. J gave up 2 bases and V 5 bases, and 4 bases lay outside the gene matches. Germline V gene sequence: CDR1 SGHTA, CDR2 FQGTGA. Written as DNA, the CDR3 is TGTGCCAGCAGCCCAAGCGGGGGGACCTACGAGCAGTACTTC. The encoded protein is CASSPSGGTYEQYF.

CDR3 DNA: TGTGCCAGTAGTAGCAGCGGGGGCTCCTACCAAGAGACCCAGTACTTC. Translating gives CASSSSGGSYQETQYF. V gene TRBV19 combines with J gene TRBJ2-5, with TRBD2 identical over 8 bases. In germline, CDR1 is LNHDA, CDR2 SQIVND (reference sequence). The CDR3 has 16 amino acids. With 4 bases clipped from V and 0 bases from J, the junction kept 7 bases outside the gene matches.

V and J are TRBV28 and TRBJ2-2, with TRBD2 matching 14 bases. Germline assignment: CDR1 MDHEN and CDR2 SYDVKM. With 6 bases clipped from V and 5 bases from J, the junction kept 5 bases outside the gene matches. The CDR3 consists of 16 residues. The CDR3 region has the DNA TGTGCCAGCAGGACTAGCGGGGGGGCTGGGACCGGGGAGCTGTTTTTT. Translated: CASRTSGGAGTGELFF.

This clone turned up a few times. The chain employs TRBV29-1 and TRBJ2-1, with TRBD1 matching over 10 bases. V trimming: 7 bases; J trimming: 9 bases; junction bases outside the gene matches: 9. CDR3 length equals 13 residues. Germline loops: CDR1 SQVTM, CDR2 ANQGSEA. The CDR3 here is CSANLGQGGEQFF. The CDR3 nucleotides read TGCAGCGCAAATCTCGGACAGGGGGGTGAGCAGTTCTTC.

The chain links TRBV30 to TRBJ1-5; D is unresolved. This CDR3 contains 14 residues. Germline-derived CDR1 and CDR2 are GTSNPN and SVGIG (reference sequence). V was cut by 2 bases and J by 5 bases, with 13 bases left in between. CDR3 residues: CAWSSGLPDQPQHF. The CDR3 region has the DNA TGTGCCTGGAGTTCTGGCCTGCCCGATCAGCCCCAGCATTTT.

This chain uses TRBV2 with TRBJ2-3, with 7 bases matching TRBD2. Germline CDR1 reads SNHLY; CDR2 reads FYNNEI. There are 11 residues in the CDR3. After removal of 4 bases from V and 9 bases from J, the junction contained 1 base not matched to a gene. In nucleotides, the CDR3 is TGTGCCAGCAGTGGGGGAGGGACGCAGTATTTT. It encodes CASSGGGTQYF.

The chain joins TRBV5-1 to TRBJ1-2; D ambiguous. The CDR3 is 15 amino acids. CDR1 is SGHRS, CDR2 YFSETQ, per germline. V lost 4 bases and J lost 4, with 17 bases in between. The CDR3 bases are TGCGCCAGCAGCGATAAAGACCGGGGTACCTATGGCTACACCTTC. Its protein is CASSDKDRGTYGYTF. Based on the CDR3 plus reference TRBV5-1 and TRBJ1-2, the full variable domain is KAGVTQTPRYLIKTRGQQVTLSCSPISGHRSVSWYQQTPGQGLQFLFEYFSETQRNKGNFPGRFSGRQFSNSRSEMNVSTLELGDSALYLCASSDKDRGTYGYTFGSGTRLTVV.

The chain has TRBV28 and TRBJ1-6, with no clear D. CDR1 and CDR2 (germline): MDHEN, SYDVKM. The CDR3 is 16 amino acids. The V end was cut by 10 bases, the J end by 0 bases, with 16 bases between. In DNA, the CDR3 is TGTGCCACTAAGGGCGCGGGTAGCTCCTATAATTCACCCCTCCACTTT. Encoded protein: CATKGAGSSYNSPLHF. The full variable domain, with the rest looked up from reference TRBV28 and TRBJ1-6, is DVKVTQSSRYLVKRTGEKVFLECVQDMDHENMFWYRQDPGLGLRLIYFSYDVKMKEKGDIPEGYSVSREKKERFSLILESASTNQTSMYLCATKGAGSSYNSPLHFGNGTRLTVT.

The chain joins TRBV24-1 to TRBJ2-3, with a weak D call TRBD2 (5 bases). Trimming took off 4 bases at V and 1 base at J, with 17 bases between the two ends. The CDR3 runs to 17 residues. Looked up from germline, CDR1 is KGHDR and CDR2 is SFDVKD. The DNA for the CDR3 is TGTGCCACCAGTGACAATGAGGGCGGTTTGGGCACAGATACGCAGTATTTT. It yields the protein CATSDNEGGLGTDTQYF.

The chain recombines TRBV7-9 with TRBJ1-3, with a possible D match to TRBD1 (5 bases). V was cut by 5 bases and J by 0 bases, with 14 bases left in between. CDR1 and CDR2 from the germline V gene are SEHNR and FQNEAQ (reference sequence). This CDR3 region has 16 residues. The CDR3 loop reads CASSPGWYGSGNTIYF. Here the CDR3 DNA reads TGTGCCAGCAGCCCAGGGTGGTACGGCTCTGGAAACACCATATATTTT.

This clone has just one count. The chain links TRBV2 to TRBJ2-5, with D possibly matching TRBD2 (6 bases). The CDR3 has 14 residues. The V gene's germline CDR1 is SNHLY and CDR2 FYNNEI. V lost 7 bases to trimming and J lost 5 bases, with 17 bases between them. The CDR3: CASKPGDRRETQYF. CDR3 nucleotides: TGTGCCAGCAAGCCGGGGGACCGGCGGGAGACCCAGTACTTC.

The rearrangement links TRBV3-1 (or the pseudogene TRBV3-2) to TRBJ1-4; D may be TRBD1 (6 bases). Germline loops: CDR1 LGHDT, CDR2 YNNKEL (reference sequence). V was shortened by 2 bases and J by 4 bases, with 11 bases between the two germline ends. The CDR3 extends over 15 amino acids. CDR3 coding DNA: TGTGCCAGCAGCCAAACCCAGGGGATTAATGAAAAACTGTTTTTT. Protein sequence: CASSQTQGINEKLFF.

This clone turned up a few times. The rearrangement links TRBV5-4 to TRBJ2-7, with TRBD2 matching over 9 bases. This CDR3 has 15 residues. The junction had 12 bases not matched to a gene; V was cut back by 6 bases and J by 5 bases. Germline V gene sequence: CDR1 SGHNT, CDR2 YYREEE (reference sequence). The CDR3 DNA sequence: TGTGCCAGCACCCCGGGGGGCGGGGGGGCCCACGAGCAGTACTTC. This translates into CASTPGGGGAHEQYF.

This clone was detected only once. V gene TRBV30 combines with J gene TRBJ2-6, with D uncertain. V was shortened by 2 bases and J by 1 base, with 6 bases between the two germline ends. CDR3 length equals 14 residues. From germline, CDR1 is GTSNPN and CDR2 SVGIG (reference sequence). The CDR3 protein is CAWSPKSGANVLTF. DNA of the CDR3: TGTGCCTGGAGTCCTAAGTCTGGGGCCAACGTCCTGACTTTC.

The rearrangement uses TRBV7-6 and TRBJ2-1; TRBD1 is a possible D gene (5 bases). The germline V and J ends were trimmed by 4 bases and 5 bases, with 15 bases remaining between them. Germline assignment: CDR1 SGHVS and CDR2 FNYEAQ. CDR3 length: 15 amino acids. The CDR3 bases are TGTGCCAGCAGCTCTTACAGGCATGAGAACAATGAGCAGTTCTTC. It codes for CASSSYRHENNEQFF.

The chain joins TRBV7-8 to TRBJ1-2, with TRBD1 as a possible D gene (6 bases). In germline, CDR1 is SGHVS, CDR2 FQNEAQ. This CDR3 is 16 amino acids long. The V end was cut by 1 base, the J end by 3 bases, with 15 bases between. The CDR3 DNA reads TGTGCCAGCAGCTTAGGCAGGGGACAACCCGACTATGGCTACACCTTC. This translates into CASSLGRGQPDYGYTF.